This T cell receptor beta chain was recovered during a study of beta chain features in type 1 diabetes. Isolated RNA was reverse transcribed in full, so expressed TCRB transcripts were sequenced. Samples of naive, central memory and regulatory T cells yielded a mean of around 3.5 million reads. The method was immunoSEQ multiplex PCR; TCRdb's version includes in-frame clones alone and lacks a portion of them. The sample carries some 350,000 clones, roughly 9.8% recorded once. This clone appeared a few times. Its antigen is not known. The V gene lost 6 bases and the J gene lost 1 base, with 13 bases spanning the gap. Per the germline V gene, CDR1 is ENHRY and CDR2 is SYGVKD. The CDR3 is 14 amino acids. By way of CD45RO/CCR7/CD25/CD127/CD95/CD27, the CD4+ regulatory, stem cell-like memory, central memory and naive cells were sorted. Sorted populations all exceeded 98% purity. Study results and caveats: Among patients with Type 1 diabetes, TCRB CDR3s were moderately but significantly shorter in every one of the four CD4+ subsets. Researchers reported that naive, central memory and Treg TCRB repertoires appeared more similar in patients than in healthy donors.

The J gene is TRBJ2-7, the V gene TRBV10-3; a weak D match, TRBD1 (6 bases). This clonotype was obtained from a young man with type 1 diabetes. The sample consisted of central memory CD4+ T cells from blood. CDR3 nucleotides: TGTGCCATCAGCGTCGTGGACAGATCCTACGAGCAGTACTTC. Translating it yields CAISVVDRSYEQYF.